This is a list of T cell receptor beta chains from one sample in a study of blood T cell repertoires in COVID-19. The data were produced by immunoSEQ multiplex PCR, yet TCRdb's version contains in-frame clones alone and is incomplete. The sample yields roughly 170,000 clones, 82% seen once. Sequencing was performed on PBMCs or T cells enriched from blood (not recorded which). These receptors all come from a man aged 55 to 70 who had recovered from COVID-19. CDR3s include the opening cysteine and the closing phenylalanine or tryptophan. A D gene is named only where the DNA matches it firmly. Clone size is shown for a subset of rows, as once, few, many or a class of expanded clone.

clone_size | j_call | v_call | cdr3_length | d_call | cdr3_nt | cdr3_aa
- | TRBJ2-1 | TRBV14 | 16 | - | TGTGCCAGCAGCCAGGGAGGAATAGGTATCTACAATGAGCAGTTCTTC | CASSQGGIGIYNEQFF
- | TRBJ1-3 | TRBV5-1 | 14 | - | TGCGCCAGCAGCTTGGCAGACTCTGGAAACACCATATATTTT | CASSLADSGNTIYF
- | TRBJ2-7 | TRBV7-2 | 13 | - | TGTGCCAGCAGCTTAGGGTTTACGGGGGAGCAGTACTTC | CASSLGFTGEQYF
- | TRBJ1-1 | TRBV6-5 | 13 | TRBD1 | TGTGCCAGCAGGCACGGACAGGGCAATTTAGCTTTCTTT | CASRHGQGNLAFF
few | TRBJ1-5 | TRBV6-4 | 16 | - | TGTGCCAGCAGTGTTTTGGAAAGGGAGGGTTGGCAGCCCCAGCATTTT | CASSVLEREGWQPQHF
- | TRBJ2-2 | TRBV5-1 | 18 | TRBD1 | TGCGCCAGCAGCTTGGAATTTAACAGGGGGCCATACACCGGGGAGCTGTTTTTT | CASSLEFNRGPYTGELFF
- | TRBJ2-5 | TRBV11-2 | 14 | - | TGTGCCAGCGCCGGAGGGGGGGGACAAGAGACCCAGTACTTC | CASAGGGGQETQYF
- | TRBJ2-2 | TRBV27 | 15 | TRBD2 | TGTGCCAGCAGTGAAGGACTAGCGGGGACCGGGGAGCTGTTTTTT | CASSEGLAGTGELFF
few | TRBJ1-2 | TRBV21-1 | 16 | - | TGTGCCAGCAGCAAAGCGCGAAGTGACAGCAACTATGGCTACACCTTC | CASSKARSDSNYGYTF
- | TRBJ2-4 | TRBV5-4 | 14 | TRBD2 | TGTGCCAGCAGCTTGGCCCGCGGGGGAAACATTCAGTACTTC | CASSLARGGNIQYF